This T cell receptor beta chain was found in a study of blood T cell repertoires in COVID-19. Assay used: immunoSEQ multiplex PCR; TCRdb lists only in-frame clones, some missing. Here the sample spans about 34,000 clones, roughly 90% being singletons. V was shortened by 0 bases and J by 5 bases, with 7 bases between the two germline ends. CDR3 length: 14 residues. Input material: peripheral blood. This rearrangement joins TRBV23-1 to TRBJ2-2; the D gene is possibly TRBD2 (5 bases). TRBV23-1 has ORF status, its function being uncertain. This clonotype originated in a man aged 55-75 years with active or convalescent COVID-19. CDR3 in DNA: TGCGCCAGCAGTCAATCTAGGAGGACCGGGGAGCTGTTTTTT. It specifies CASSQSRRTGELFF.